The 17 T cell receptor beta chains given below trace back to one sample, sequenced in a study of response to subunit inactivated influenza vaccine. TCRdb re-called the RT-PCR reads with MiXCR, one entry per CDR3 protein. The profile shows roughly 540,000 distinct CDR3 sequences, 20% to 25% of them singletons. These data also featured in a second study, about T cells expressing NK-cell markers. This second study notes: cDNA encoding TCR beta was synthesized via 5'RACE template switching incorporating UMIs.

Sample: CD4+ T cells sorted from PBMCs, taken approximately 13 days after vaccination. All receptors derive from a man between 50 and 59 years old who received an inactivated influenza vaccine.

The chain is built from TRBV5-1 and TRBJ2-7; 9 bases map to TRBD2. The V gene's germline CDR1 is SGHRS and CDR2 YFSETQ. This CDR3 is 15 amino acids long. V dropped 0 bases and J dropped 6; count of bases not matched to a gene: 7. CDR3 residues: CASSLEGGGALEQYF. The CDR3 bases are TGCGCCAGCAGCTTGGAGGGCGGGGGGGCCCTCGAGCAGTACTTC.

This chain connects TRBV24-1 to TRBJ2-3, with D possibly being TRBD1 or TRBD2 (5 bases each). CDR3 length equals 14 residues. V was shortened by 7 bases and J by 0 bases, with 10 bases between the two germline ends. CDR1 and CDR2 from the germline V gene are KGHDR and SFDVKD. The CDR3 spells CATSGTISTDTQYF. The CDR3, as DNA: TGTGCCACCAGCGGGACGATTAGCACAGATACGCAGTATTTT.

The V and J genes are TRBV7-2 and TRBJ2-3; D is undetermined. Germline lookup yields CDR1 SGHTA and CDR2 FQGNSA. V was cut by 7 bases and J by 4 bases, with 18 bases left in between. The CDR3 runs 15 residues. In DNA, the CDR3 is TGTGCCAGCACCCCCCCCGGAACAGTCCCAGATACGCAGTATTTT. Amino acids: CASTPPGTVPDTQYF.

The CDR3 sequence: CASSFGRLQVSPGANVLTF. CDR3 DNA sequence: TGTGCCAGCAGTTTTGGCAGGCTCCAAGTCAGCCCTGGGGCCAACGTCCTGACTTTC. The chain links TRBV28 to TRBJ2-6; D uncertain. The CDR3 spans 19 residues. Trimming took 3 bases from V and 2 from J, leaving 20 bases between them. CDR1 is MDHEN, CDR2 SYDVKM, per germline.

This clonotype was picked up a small number of times. The chain carries TRBV7-2 and TRBJ2-5; tentative D call: TRBD1 (6 bases). This CDR3 has 14 amino acids. CDR1 is SGHTA, CDR2 FQGNSA, per germline. The V gene lost 2 bases and the J gene lost 4 bases, with 11 bases spanning the gap. This CDR3 reads CASSLMGRGETQYF. CDR3 nucleotide sequence: TGTGCCAGCAGCTTAATGGGCAGGGGAGAGACCCAGTACTTC.

This clonotype was counted a few times. J is TRBJ1-2 and V is TRBV5-1; D is perhaps TRBD1 (5 bases). The ends were cut back, 0 bases at V and 7 bases at J, with 13 bases in the middle. CDR1 is SGHRS and CDR2 is YFSETQ in the germline V gene. This CDR3 is built from 14 residues. In nucleotides, the CDR3 is TGCGCCAGCAGCTTGGACAGGATAGGAAGTGGCTACACCTTC. This sequence encodes CASSLDRIGSGYTF.

The chain uses TRBV6-1 and TRBJ2-7; 7 nucleotides align to TRBD2. There are 15 residues in the CDR3. Germline trimming cut 5 bases from V and 2 bases from J; bases unmatched to any gene: 9. Germline V gene data show CDR1 as MNHNS and CDR2 as SASEGT. As DNA, the CDR3 is TGTGCCAGCAGTAGGCGGGGGATCCGGACCTACGAGCAGTACTTC. Residues: CASSRRGIRTYEQYF.

This clonotype was counted between two and nine times. The chain employs TRBV5-1 and TRBJ2-7; 11 bases are a match to TRBD1. The CDR3 totals 14 residues. The germline gives CDR1 SGHRS, CDR2 YFSETQ. V lost 1 base to trimming and J lost 4 bases; unmatched junction nucleotides: 1. The CDR3: CASSLWDRGYEQYF. CDR3 in DNA: TGCGCCAGCAGCTTGTGGGACAGGGGGTACGAGCAGTACTTC. The variable domain in full, with the rest retrieved from reference TRBV5-1 and TRBJ2-7, is KAGVTQTPRYLIKTRGQQVTLSCSPISGHRSVSWYQQTPGQGLQFLFEYFSETQRNKGNFPGRFSGRQFSNSRSEMNVSTLELGDSALYLCASSLWDRGYEQYFGPGTRLTVT.

This clonotype came up a few times. This chain links TRBV20-1 with TRBJ1-2; D might be TRBD1 (5 bases). Germline V gives CDR1 DFQATT, CDR2 SNEGSKA (reference sequence). Trimming left V 3 bases short and J 4 bases short, with 15 bases between. The CDR3 totals 14 residues. The CDR3 DNA reads as TGCAGTGCTAGCCGCCAAACCGGGGGCTATGGCTACACCTTC. Its protein product is CSASRQTGGYGYTF.

A few counts support this clonotype. This chain connects TRBV6-1 to TRBJ1-2; 11 nucleotides align to TRBD1. The CDR3 extends over 13 amino acids. Germline V CDR1 and CDR2: MNHNS, SASEGT. V lost 8 bases to trimming and J lost 7 bases; unmatched junction nucleotides: 6. CDR3 sequence reads: CASADRGLIGYTF. In DNA, the CDR3 is TGTGCCAGCGCGGACAGGGGGCTTATTGGCTACACCTTC.

This clonotype has a count of ten or more. The chain combines TRBV12-3 or TRBV12-4 with TRBJ1-4, with D possibly TRBD1 on 5 matching bases. V dropped 7 bases and J dropped 8 bases, with 17 bases sitting between them. The CDR3 runs to 14 residues. CDR3 DNA: TGTGCCAGCACCGGGACTCCCCTGGGCGAAAAACTGTTTTTT. This sequence encodes CASTGTPLGEKLFF.

This clonotype was picked up many times. V usage is TRBV5-1 and J usage is TRBJ2-7; 10 nucleotides match TRBD2. The CDR3 is 14 residues long. Trimming removed 0 bases from V and 5 bases from J; junction bases left unmatched: 2. The germline V gene encodes CDR1 SGHRS and CDR2 YFSETQ. CDR3 sequence (DNA): TGCGCCAGCAGCTTGGCCGGGACTAGCGACGAGCAGTACTTC. Its translation: CASSLAGTSDEQYF.

This clonotype was observed many times. This chain uses TRBV9 with TRBJ2-4, with D perhaps matching TRBD1 (7 bases). This CDR3 contains 16 residues. Germline assignment: CDR1 SGDLS and CDR2 YYNGEE. Trimming pared 0 bases from V and 1 base from J, leaving 11 bases between. The CDR3 nucleotides read TGTGCCAGCAGCGTAGAGGGGGGACAGGCCAAAAACATTCAGTACTTC. Translation: CASSVEGGQAKNIQYF.

This clonotype has only a few counts. The chain uses TRBV14 and TRBJ1-1; 7 positions agree with TRBD1. Per germline, CDR1 SGHDN and CDR2 FVKESK. V was clipped by 1 base and J by 6 bases; unmatched bases: 5. This CDR3 comprises 14 residues. The CDR3 nucleotides are TGTGCCAGCAGCCAAGCTAACAGGGGATCTGAAGCTTTCTTT. Translating gives CASSQANRGSEAFF.

The rearrangement links TRBV16 to TRBJ1-1; D might be TRBD1 (5 bases). CDR1 is KGHSY and CDR2 is FQNENV in the germline V gene. V dropped 4 bases and J dropped 11 bases, with 17 bases sitting between them. The CDR3 is 13 amino acids. The CDR3 bases are TGTGCCAGCAGCCCTGCGAGAGGGGCGGAGGCTTTCTTT. Translating it yields CASSPARGAEAFF.

The chain carries TRBV7-8 and TRBJ2-2, with 9 bases lining up with TRBD1. V dropped 4 bases and J dropped 5; count of bases not matched to a gene: 8. This CDR3 is 16 amino acids long. Germline V gives CDR1 SGHVS, CDR2 FQNEAQ. The DNA of the CDR3 is TGTGCCAGCAGCTACCCGGCCGGGACAGGGACCGGGGAGCTGTTTTTT. It encodes CASSYPAGTGTGELFF.

The chain carries TRBV5-6 and TRBJ2-1; maybe TRBD1 (6 bases). This CDR3 comprises 14 residues. V lost 4 bases, J lost 4 bases, and 12 bases lay in between. Germline V gene sequence: CDR1 SGHDT, CDR2 YYEEEE. CDR3 residues: CASSRDTLYNEQFF. DNA of the CDR3: TGTGCCAGCAGCCGGGACACTTTATACAATGAGCAGTTCTTC.